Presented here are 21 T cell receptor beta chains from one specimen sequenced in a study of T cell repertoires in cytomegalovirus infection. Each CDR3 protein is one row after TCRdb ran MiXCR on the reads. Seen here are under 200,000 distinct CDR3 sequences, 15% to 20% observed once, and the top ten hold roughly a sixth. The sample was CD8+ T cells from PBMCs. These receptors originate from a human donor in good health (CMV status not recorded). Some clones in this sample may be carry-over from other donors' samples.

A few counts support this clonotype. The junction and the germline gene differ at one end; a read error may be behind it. CDR3 region: CASSEGTGGTYDEQFF. In nucleotides, the CDR3 is TGTGCCAGCAGTGAGGGGACAGGGGGGACCTACGATGAGCAGTTCTTC. The chain uses TRBV25-1 and TRBJ2-1; 11 bases are a match to TRBD1. The CDR3 extends over 16 amino acids. CDR1 MGHDK and CDR2 SYGVNS come from the germline V gene.

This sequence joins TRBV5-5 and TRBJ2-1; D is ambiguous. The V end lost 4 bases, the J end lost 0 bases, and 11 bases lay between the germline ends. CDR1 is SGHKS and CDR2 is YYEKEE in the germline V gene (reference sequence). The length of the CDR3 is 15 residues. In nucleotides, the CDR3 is TGTGCCAGCAGCGTCGCTTCGAGCTCCTACAATGAGCAGTTCTTC. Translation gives CASSVASSSYNEQFF. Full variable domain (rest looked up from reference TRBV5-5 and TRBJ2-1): DAGVTQSPTHLIKTRGQQVTLRCSPISGHKSVSWYQQVLGQGPQFIFQYYEKEERGRGNFPDRFSARQFPNYSSELNVNALLLGDSALYLCASSVASSSYNEQFFGPGTRLTVL.

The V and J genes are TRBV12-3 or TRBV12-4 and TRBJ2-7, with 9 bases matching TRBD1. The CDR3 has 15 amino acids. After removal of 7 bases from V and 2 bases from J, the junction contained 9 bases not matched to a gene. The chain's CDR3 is CASTYGTGLTYEQYF. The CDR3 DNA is TGTGCCAGCACCTACGGGACAGGGCTTACCTACGAGCAGTACTTC.

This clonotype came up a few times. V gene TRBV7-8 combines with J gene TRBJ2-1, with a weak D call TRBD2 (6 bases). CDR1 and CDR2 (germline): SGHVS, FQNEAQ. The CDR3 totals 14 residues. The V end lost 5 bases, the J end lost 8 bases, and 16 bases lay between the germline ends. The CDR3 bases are TGTGCCAGCAGCCCCTTCGGGAGTCGCGATGAGCAGTTCTTC. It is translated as CASSPFGSRDEQFF.

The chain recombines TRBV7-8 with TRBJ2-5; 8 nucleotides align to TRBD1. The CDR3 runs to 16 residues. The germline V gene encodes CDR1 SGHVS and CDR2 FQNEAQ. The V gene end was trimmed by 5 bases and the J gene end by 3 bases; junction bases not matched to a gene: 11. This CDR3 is CASSPAWTGNEETQYF. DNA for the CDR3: TGTGCCAGCAGCCCTGCATGGACAGGGAATGAAGAGACCCAGTACTTC.

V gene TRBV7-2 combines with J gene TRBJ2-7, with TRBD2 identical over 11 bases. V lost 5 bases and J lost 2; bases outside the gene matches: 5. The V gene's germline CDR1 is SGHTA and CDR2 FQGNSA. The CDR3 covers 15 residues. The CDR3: CASSHGLAGTYEQYF. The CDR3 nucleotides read TGTGCCAGCAGCCACGGACTAGCGGGCACCTACGAGCAGTACTTC.

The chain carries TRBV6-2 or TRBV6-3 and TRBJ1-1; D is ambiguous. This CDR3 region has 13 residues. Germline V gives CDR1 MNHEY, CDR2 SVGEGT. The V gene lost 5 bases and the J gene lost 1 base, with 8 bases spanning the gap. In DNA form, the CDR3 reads TGTGCCAGCAGTCGAAGACAGAACACTGAAGCTTTCTTT. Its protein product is CASSRRQNTEAFF.

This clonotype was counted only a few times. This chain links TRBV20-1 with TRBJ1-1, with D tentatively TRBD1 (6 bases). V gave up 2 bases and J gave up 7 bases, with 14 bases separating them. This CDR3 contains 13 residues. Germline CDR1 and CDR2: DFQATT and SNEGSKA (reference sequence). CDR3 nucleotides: TGCAGTGCTAGATCATCAGGGGCCCGTGAAGCTTTCTTT. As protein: CSARSSGAREAFF.

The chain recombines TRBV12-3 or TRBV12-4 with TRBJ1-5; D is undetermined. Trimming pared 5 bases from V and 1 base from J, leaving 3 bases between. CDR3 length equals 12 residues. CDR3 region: CASSRSNQPQHF. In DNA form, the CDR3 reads TGTGCCAGCAGTCGAAGCAATCAGCCCCAGCATTTT.

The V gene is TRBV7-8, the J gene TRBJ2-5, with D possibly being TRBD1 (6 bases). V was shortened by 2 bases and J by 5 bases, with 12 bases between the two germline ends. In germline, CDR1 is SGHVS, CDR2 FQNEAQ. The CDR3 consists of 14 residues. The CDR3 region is CASSLTGSRETQYF. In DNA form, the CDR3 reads TGTGCCAGCAGCTTAACAGGGAGCCGGGAGACCCAGTACTTC.

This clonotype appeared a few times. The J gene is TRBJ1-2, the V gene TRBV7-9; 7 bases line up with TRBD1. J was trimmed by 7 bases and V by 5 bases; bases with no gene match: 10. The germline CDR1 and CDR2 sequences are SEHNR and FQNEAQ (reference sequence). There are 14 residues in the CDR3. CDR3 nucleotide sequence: TGTGCCAGCAGCATGAACAGGGGAAAGAGTGGCTACACCTTC. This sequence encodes CASSMNRGKSGYTF.

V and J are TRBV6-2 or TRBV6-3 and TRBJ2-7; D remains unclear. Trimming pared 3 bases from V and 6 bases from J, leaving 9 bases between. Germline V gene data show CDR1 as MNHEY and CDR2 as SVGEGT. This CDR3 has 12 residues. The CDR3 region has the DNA TGTGCCAGCAGTTATTCGGCTCTCGAGCAGTACTTC. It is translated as CASSYSALEQYF.

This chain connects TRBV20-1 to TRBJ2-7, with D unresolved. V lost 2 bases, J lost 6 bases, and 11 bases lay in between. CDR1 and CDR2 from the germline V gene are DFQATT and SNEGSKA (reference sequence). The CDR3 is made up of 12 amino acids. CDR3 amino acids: CSARTNEIEQYF. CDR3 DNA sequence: TGCAGTGCTAGAACAAACGAGATCGAGCAGTACTTC.

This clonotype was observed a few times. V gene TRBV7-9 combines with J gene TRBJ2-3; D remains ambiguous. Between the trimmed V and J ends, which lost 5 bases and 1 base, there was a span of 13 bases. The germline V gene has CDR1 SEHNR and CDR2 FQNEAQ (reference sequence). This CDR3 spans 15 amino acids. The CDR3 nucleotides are TGTGCCAGCAGCGCATGGACCAACGGCACAGATACGCAGTATTTT. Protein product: CASSAWTNGTDTQYF.

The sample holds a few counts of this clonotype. CDR3 sequence (DNA): TGTGCCAGCAGTAATTCACCGGGACAGGGTCCGGGCGAGCAGTACTTC. This gives the protein CASSNSPGQGPGEQYF. The gene calls are TRBV7-8 and TRBJ2-7, with 9 bases lining up with TRBD1. CDR3 size: 16 residues. The V gene's germline CDR1 is SGHVS and CDR2 FQNEAQ. The junction had 15 bases not matched to a gene; V was cut back by 6 bases and J by 6 bases.

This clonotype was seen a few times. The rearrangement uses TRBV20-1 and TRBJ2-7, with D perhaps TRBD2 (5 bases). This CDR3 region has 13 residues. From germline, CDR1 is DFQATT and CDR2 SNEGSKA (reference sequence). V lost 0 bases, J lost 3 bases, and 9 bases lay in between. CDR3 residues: CSARDHGDYEQYF. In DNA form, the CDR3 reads TGCAGTGCTAGAGATCACGGGGACTACGAGCAGTACTTC.

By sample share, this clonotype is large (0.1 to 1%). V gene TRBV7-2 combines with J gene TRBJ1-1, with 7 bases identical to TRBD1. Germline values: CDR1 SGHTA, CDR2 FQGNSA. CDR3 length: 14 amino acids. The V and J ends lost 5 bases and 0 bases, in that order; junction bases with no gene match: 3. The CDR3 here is CASSITGVNTEAFF. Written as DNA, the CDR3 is TGTGCCAGCAGCATAACAGGGGTGAACACTGAAGCTTTCTTT.

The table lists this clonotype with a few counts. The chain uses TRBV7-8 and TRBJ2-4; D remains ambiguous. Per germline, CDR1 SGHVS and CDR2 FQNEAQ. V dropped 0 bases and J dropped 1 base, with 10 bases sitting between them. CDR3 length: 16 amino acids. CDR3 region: CASSLARVGAKNIQYF. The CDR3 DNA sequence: TGTGCCAGCAGCTTAGCCCGAGTGGGGGCCAAAAACATTCAGTACTTC. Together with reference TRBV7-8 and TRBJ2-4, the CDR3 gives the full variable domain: GAGVSQSPRYKVAKRGQDVALRCDPISGHVSLFWYQQALGQGPEFLTYFQNEAQLDKSGLPSDRFFAERPEGSVSTLKIQRTQQEDSAVYLCASSLARVGAKNIQYFGAGTRLSVL.

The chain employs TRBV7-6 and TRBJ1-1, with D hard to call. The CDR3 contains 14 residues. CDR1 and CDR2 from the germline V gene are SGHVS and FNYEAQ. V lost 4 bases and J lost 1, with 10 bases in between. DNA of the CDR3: TGTGCCAGCAGCTCTACGAGGAGGAACACTGAAGCTTTCTTT. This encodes CASSSTRRNTEAFF.

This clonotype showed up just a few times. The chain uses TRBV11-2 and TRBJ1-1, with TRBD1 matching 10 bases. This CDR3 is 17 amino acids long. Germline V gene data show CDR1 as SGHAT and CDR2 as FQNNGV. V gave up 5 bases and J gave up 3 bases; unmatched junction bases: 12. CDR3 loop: CASSHGQGGWKDTEAFF. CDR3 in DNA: TGTGCCAGCAGCCACGGACAGGGGGGGTGGAAAGACACTGAAGCTTTCTTT.

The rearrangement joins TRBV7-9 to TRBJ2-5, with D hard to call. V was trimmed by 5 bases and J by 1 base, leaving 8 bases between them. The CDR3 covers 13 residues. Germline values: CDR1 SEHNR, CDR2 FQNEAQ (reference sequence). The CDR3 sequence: CASSAPLQETQYF. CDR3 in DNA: TGTGCCAGCAGCGCGCCCCTCCAAGAGACCCAGTACTTC.